This T cell receptor beta chain was profiled in a study of Graves' ophthalmopathy and Graves' hyperthyroidism. Whole-study findings and limits: Clonotypes were expanded in thyroid at above 0.001 frequency, and most also appeared in blood. A 13-signature model separated ophthalmopathy from stable hyperthyroidism, reaching approximately 88% sensitivity and 80% to 83% specificity cross-validated.

The source of the PBMCs was approximately 10 ml of fresh peripheral blood. This clonotype was picked up many times. Its specificity is not known. Germline lookup yields CDR1 SGHVS and CDR2 FQNEAQ. CDR3 size: 14 residues. Trimming removed 6 bases at V and 7 bases at J, with 16 bases between. The study amplified TCR beta CDR3 regions using RNA transcripts. HTBI-primed RT-PCR formed the first round, and a multiplex PCR formed the second. TCRdb reanalysed the multiplex PCR reads using MiXCR and keeps one entry per CDR3 protein. The repertoire holds fewer than 400,000 distinct CDR3 sequences, with around 17% as singletons.

The rearrangement links TRBV7-8 to TRBJ1-3; a weak D match, TRBD1 (6 bases). Sequenced: peripheral blood. The clonotype originates from a woman aged 18-35 years with Graves' ophthalmopathy. The DNA for the CDR3 is TGTGCCAGCAGACGAGGGGGAGAGAGGAACACCATATATTTT. It yields the protein CASRRGGERNTIYF.